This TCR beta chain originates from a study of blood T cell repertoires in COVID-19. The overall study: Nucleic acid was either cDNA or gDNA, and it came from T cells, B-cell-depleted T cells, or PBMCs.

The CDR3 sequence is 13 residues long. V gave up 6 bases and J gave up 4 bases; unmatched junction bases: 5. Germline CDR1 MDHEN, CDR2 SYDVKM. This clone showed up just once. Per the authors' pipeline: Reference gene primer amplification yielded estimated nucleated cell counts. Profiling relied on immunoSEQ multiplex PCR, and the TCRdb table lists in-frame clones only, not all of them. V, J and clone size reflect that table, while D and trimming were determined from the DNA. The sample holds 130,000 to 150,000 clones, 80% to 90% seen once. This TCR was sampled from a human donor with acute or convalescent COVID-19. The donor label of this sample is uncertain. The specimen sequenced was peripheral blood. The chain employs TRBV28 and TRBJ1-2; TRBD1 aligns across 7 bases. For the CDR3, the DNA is TGTGCCAGCAGCCTAGGGGGCGCCTATGGCTACACCTTC. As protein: CASSLGGAYGYTF.